This T cell receptor (beta chain) was identified in a study of T cell responses to AZD1222 COVID-19 vaccine. CDR3 length: 17 residues. The ends were cut back, 4 bases at V and 5 bases at J, with 23 bases in the middle. Germline CDR1 reads SEHNR; CDR2 reads FQNEAQ (reference sequence). Here immunoSEQ multiplex PCR was the method, and the copy in TCRdb shows in-frame clones only, minus some. This sample has over 150,000 clones; roughly 90% occur once, and the top ten carry around 4.4%. A word on this clone: What it recognizes is unknown.

General observations from the study: Unmutated variant regions are reportedly the target of nearly half of TCRs that are spike-specific.

The V gene is TRBV7-9, the J gene TRBJ2-5; a weak D match, TRBD1 (6 bases). The sample in question was peripheral blood, obtained 28 days after the second AZD1222 dose. This clonotype was sampled from an adult who received the AZD1222 COVID-19 vaccine. CDR3 DNA sequence: TGTGCCAGCAGCTCCCTTAGGGGGACCGAACTTGGGGAGACCCAGTACTTC. Its translation is CASSSLRGTELGETQYF.